This TCR beta chain was sequenced in a study of T cells in Graves' hyperthyroidism and ophthalmopathy. Study-wide findings and caveats: Most thyroid clonotypes expanded above 0.001 appeared in blood too.

A word on this clonotype: Antigen unknown. An end of the junction differs from the germline gene, which may be a read error.

TCR beta CDR3 sequences were amplified from RNA transcripts. A first-round RT-PCR of the TCR CDR3 used the HTBI primer set. TCRdb itself ran the multiplex PCR reads through MiXCR, one entry per CDR3 protein. The sample has about 510,000 distinct CDR3 sequences; roughly 45% are singletons. On the basis of clinical symptoms, serum thyroxine and TRAb, thyroid ultrasound and orbital computed tomography, diagnoses were made. The sequenced sample consisted of peripheral blood or thyroid tissue (not recorded which). The sequence was obtained from an adult woman with Graves' disease, either hyperthyroidism or ophthalmopathy (not recorded which).

The CDR3 DNA sequence: TGTGCCGGCAGTGAGCACAGGGGCGGCACTGAAGCTTTCTTT. It codes for CAGSEHRGGTEAFF. The rearrangement joins TRBV2 to TRBJ1-1, with TRBD1 identical over 7 bases. Germline values: CDR1 SNHLY, CDR2 FYNNEI. The CDR3 sequence is 14 residues long.